This record covers a single TCR beta chain. The data were obtained in a study of blood T cells in healthy people across ages. Primers used in a second PCR of roughly 7 to 12 cycles were a sample-barcoded 5' primer and a J-beta primer mix. MiXCR was run by TCRdb on the 5' RACE reads, yielding one entry per CDR3 protein. The sample has 850,000 to 1,100,000 distinct CDR3 sequences, about two fifths seen once. This TCR came from a man between 18 and 35 years old in good health. Specimen: blood.

CDR3 sequence reads: CASSQVPAYEQFF. In nucleotides, the CDR3 is TGCGCCAGCAGCCAAGTTCCAGCCTATGAGCAGTTCTTC. The chain is built from TRBV4-1 and TRBJ2-1; D unresolved. Germline CDR1 is MGHRA and CDR2 is YSYEKL. The CDR3 is made up of 13 amino acids. The germline V and J ends were trimmed by 1 base and 8 bases, with 9 bases remaining between them.